Listed below are T cell receptor beta chains from one sample, sequenced in a study of spatial heterogeneity in lung cancer. Each CDR3 protein gets one entry after TCRdb re-called the 5' RACE reads with MiXCR. This sample has about 20,000 distinct CDR3 sequences; around 19% occur once, and the top ten carry over 12%. The sample was PBMCs, taken at surgery. The receptors stem from a male donor with early-stage non-small cell lung cancer. CDR3s include the opening cysteine and the closing phenylalanine or tryptophan. The order of the fields is J gene, V gene, D gene, clone size, CDR3 DNA, CDR3 protein. The D gene is left open where the match is weak. Size values are once, few and many counts, or a class for expanded clones, and some rows have none.

TRBJ2-5	TRBV12-3/TRBV12-4	NA	many	TGTGCCAGCAGTTTATTTTCAGGGGCCCAAGAGACCCAGTACTTC	CASSLFSGAQETQYF
TRBJ1-2	TRBV3-1	TRBD1	many	TGTGCCAGCAGCCAGACAGGGGACGGCTACACCTTC	CASSQTGDGYTF
TRBJ2-1	TRBV20-1	TRBD2	many	TGCAGTGCCGGGGACCCTAGCGGGGGTCCTTCCTACAATGAGCAGTTCTTC	CSAGDPSGGPSYNEQFF
TRBJ2-7	TRBV4-1	TRBD2	medium-sized	TGCGCCAGCAGCCAAGATCTGGCTAGCGGGGGCTCCTACGAGCAGTACTTC	CASSQDLASGGSYEQYF
TRBJ2-1	TRBV7-9	TRBD1	medium-sized	TGTGCCAGCAGCTACGGACAGGACAATGAGCAGTTCTTC	CASSYGQDNEQFF
TRBJ1-2	TRBV9	NA	many	TGTGCCAGCAGCGTCAGCTATGGCTACACCTTC	CASSVSYGYTF
TRBJ2-3	TRBV7-8	NA	medium-sized	TGTGCCAGCACCCACGAGACAGCAGCAGATACGCAGTATTTT	CASTHETAADTQYF
TRBJ2-3	TRBV5-6	TRBD2	NA	TGTGCCAGCAGCCCGCCTAGCGGGGTTACAGATACGCAGTATTTT	CASSPPSGVTDTQYF
TRBJ1-2	TRBV20-1	NA	few	TGCAGTGCTAGGCGACCGGACTATGGCTACACCTTC	CSARRPDYGYTF
TRBJ2-7	TRBV18	TRBD1	few	TGTGCCAGCTCACCACCTACAGGGGCAACAGGAGAGCAGTACTTC	CASSPPTGATGEQYF
TRBJ1-1	TRBV6-5	TRBD1	many	TGTGCCAGCAGTTGGGCAGGGGGCCGGTCCACTGAAGCTTTCTTT	CASSWAGGRSTEAFF
TRBJ2-7	TRBV7-2	TRBD2	NA	TGTGCCAGCAGCACGAGCGGGGGGGCTGACTACGAGCAGTACTTC	CASSTSGGADYEQYF
TRBJ1-6	TRBV13	NA	many	TGTGCCAGCAGCTTAGTAGAGATCAATTCACCCCTCCACTTT	CASSLVEINSPLHF
TRBJ2-7	TRBV18	NA	medium-sized	TGTGCCAGCTCACCGTACAGGGGGGGCGACGAGCAGTACTTC	CASSPYRGGDEQYF
TRBJ1-5	TRBV4-1	TRBD1	NA	TGCGCCAGCAGCCACGGGACAGAAAGCAATCAGCCCCAGCATTTT	CASSHGTESNQPQHF
TRBJ1-2	TRBV7-2	NA	many	TGTGCCAGCAGCCCGTATTCGTCGGGCTATGGCTACACCTTC	CASSPYSSGYGYTF
TRBJ2-3	TRBV12-5	NA	many	TGTGCTAGTGGTTTGGTACTTGGGGGGGCCCCAGATACGCAGTATTTT	CASGLVLGGAPDTQYF
TRBJ2-3	TRBV29-1	NA	few	TGCAGCGTATTCCCGGGGACAGATACGCAGTATTTT	CSVFPGTDTQYF
TRBJ1-2	TRBV30	TRBD1	NA	TGTGCCTGGAGCGGGGACAGTAACTATGGCTACACCTTC	CAWSGDSNYGYTF
TRBJ2-2	TRBV6-4	NA	NA	TGTGCCAGCAGTGGCCGGGGAACCGGGGAGCTGTTTTTT	CASSGRGTGELFF
TRBJ1-4	TRBV18	NA	many	TGTGCCAGCTCACCTCCTTCCGGGACGGACGAAAAACTGTTTTTT	CASSPPSGTDEKLFF
TRBJ2-5	TRBV29-1	NA	many	TGCAGCGTTGAAGATCGAGGACAGATGGAAGAGACCCAGTACTTC	CSVEDRGQMEETQYF
TRBJ2-7	TRBV10-1	NA	many	TGCGCCAGCAGTGATAACTACTACGAGCAGTACTTC	CASSDNYYEQYF
TRBJ1-5	TRBV27	TRBD1	many	TGTGCCAGCAGGAGGGGGCAGGGTAGCAATCAGCCCCAGCATTTT	CASRRGQGSNQPQHF
TRBJ2-5	TRBV28	TRBD1	NA	TGTGCCAGCAGTTCAACTACGGGACAGGAACAAGAGACCCAGTACTTC	CASSSTTGQEQETQYF
TRBJ1-2	TRBV5-1	TRBD1	many	TGCGCCAGCAGCCAACTCGGACAGGGTATTGGCTACACCTTC	CASSQLGQGIGYTF
TRBJ2-7	TRBV19	NA	many	TGTGCCAGTAGCCTATCACACGGCTACGAGCAGTACTTC	CASSLSHGYEQYF
TRBJ2-2	TRBV9	NA	many	TGTGCCAGCAGCGTAAACCCGTTAAACACCGGGGAGCTGTTTTTT	CASSVNPLNTGELFF
TRBJ1-6	TRBV19	NA	NA	TGTGCCAGTAGCCGAGCCGGGACGATTTATAATTCACCCCTCCACTTT	CASSRAGTIYNSPLHF
TRBJ2-1	TRBV28	NA	NA	TGTGCCAGCAGTACCCGAAAGGGGGGTGAGCAGTTCTTC	CASSTRKGGEQFF
TRBJ1-1	TRBV11-2	TRBD1	NA	TGTGCCAGCAGCCCAAGACAGGGGCGGTTGAACACTGAAGCTTTCTTT	CASSPRQGRLNTEAFF
TRBJ1-2	TRBV6-5	TRBD1	few	TGTGCCAGCAGGAGGGACAGGCTTAACTATGGCTACACCTTC	CASRRDRLNYGYTF
TRBJ2-1	TRBV20-1	NA	many	TGCAGTGCTAGGGAGGTAATCCCTCAGTTCTTC	CSAREVIPQFF
TRBJ1-2	TRBV12-3/TRBV12-4	NA	medium-sized	TGTGCCAGCAGTTTAGATTGGGGGAGCTACACCTTC	CASSLDWGSYTF
TRBJ2-7	TRBV7-8	NA	many	TGTGCCAGCAGCGATACAGGATACGAGCAGTACTTC	CASSDTGYEQYF
TRBJ2-7	TRBV6-5	TRBD2	few	TGTGCCAGCATCCTTAGCGGGGGGCCCGCCTACGAGCAGTACTTC	CASILSGGPAYEQYF
TRBJ2-2	TRBV11-3	NA	NA	TGTGCCAGCAGCTTACGCGGCGACGGGGAGCTGTTTTTT	CASSLRGDGELFF
TRBJ2-7	TRBV20-1	NA	many	TGCAGTGCTAGTGACTACAGGAGCTCCTACGAGCAGTACTTC	CSASDYRSSYEQYF
TRBJ2-1	TRBV3-1	TRBD2	many	TGTGCCAGCAGCCAAGATCGGCCCGAGATAGCGGGGGGTACCTACAATGAGCAGTTCTTC	CASSQDRPEIAGGTYNEQFF
TRBJ1-1	TRBV3-1	NA	NA	TGTGCCAGCAGCTCAGCGGGGAACACTGAAGCTTTCTTT	CASSSAGNTEAFF
TRBJ2-1	TRBV19	TRBD2	medium-sized	TGTGCCAGTAGTACGAGCGGGGCCAATGAGCAGTTCTTC	CASSTSGANEQFF
TRBJ1-1	TRBV5-1	NA	many	TGCGCCAGCAGCTTAGCGGGAAATACTGAAGCTTTCTTT	CASSLAGNTEAFF
TRBJ2-3	TRBV3-1	NA	medium-sized	TGTGCCAGCAGCCAAGTTTCCCCAGCGGCAGATACGCAGTATTTT	CASSQVSPAADTQYF